Listed below are T cell receptor beta chains from one sample, sequenced in a study of CD8 T cells in Susac syndrome. TCRdb passed the immunoSEQ multiplex PCR reads through MiXCR, listing each CDR3 protein once. Among 190,000 or so distinct CDR3 sequences listed, approximately 95% were seen once. The sequenced material came from CD4+ T cells from PBMCs. All receptors come from a human donor with multiple sclerosis. Each CDR3 is given without its conserved first and last residue. D genes are given only for firm matches.

D,J,V,CDR3
.,TRBJ1-2,TRBV29-1,SVSIPTVNYGYT
.,TRBJ2-2,TRBV5-1,ASSLEYQAGELF
.,TRBJ2-3,TRBV5-4,ASSSQGTDTQY
.,TRBJ1-1,TRBV9,ASSPGPRANTEAF
.,TRBJ1-1,TRBV27,ASSLGPEGGTEAF
TRBD1,TRBJ2-1,TRBV12-3/TRBV12-4,ASSPGGTGGSYNEQF
.,TRBJ1-2,TRBV20-1,SARDPGTGYT
.,TRBJ1-2,TRBV20-1,SARATPDGAA
.,TRBJ2-7,TRBV18,ASSPDGQKTYEQY
.,TRBJ2-7,TRBV30,AWSDSGFAYEQY
.,TRBJ2-3,TRBV12-5,ASGPGLVDTQY
.,TRBJ2-5,TRBV3-1,ASSRGTQETQY
.,TRBJ1-1,TRBV12-3/TRBV12-4,ASGDQLNTEAF
TRBD1,TRBJ2-7,TRBV29-1,SVTPTGAYEQY
TRBD1,TRBJ2-3,TRBV29-1,SSRDSLAFSTDTQY
.,TRBJ1-1,TRBV29-1,SVQREFTEAF
.,TRBJ2-2,TRBV25-1,ASSESYTTGELF